These 17 T cell receptor beta chains were all obtained from the same sample, sequenced in a study of blood T cell repertoires in COVID-19. Using immunoSEQ multiplex PCR, the repertoire was profiled, and TCRdb retains in-frame clones only, with some absent. The data contain a few hundred thousand clones, 70% to 90% of them singletons. Sequenced sample: PBMCs or T cells enriched from blood (not recorded which). The receptors shown here come from a woman in her late teens or twenties who had been exposed to COVID-19.

The chain combines TRBV20-1 with TRBJ2-1; 8 positions match TRBD2. CDR3 size: 17 residues. CDR1 and CDR2 (germline): DFQATT, SNEGSKA (reference sequence). V lost 3 bases and J lost 7; bases outside the gene matches: 17. The CDR3 nucleotides read TGCAGTGCTAGTTCTGAGCTAGCGGGCAAATCGATAAATGAGCAGTTCTTC. As protein: CSASSELAGKSINEQFF.

This clone was seen a single time. The J gene is TRBJ1-6, the V gene TRBV4-3; D remains unclear. The CDR3 consists of 17 residues. Germline CDR1 LGHNA, CDR2 YSLEER. V lost 1 base to trimming and J lost 6 bases, with 16 bases between them. The CDR3 loop reads CASSQVPRESGNSPLHF. The CDR3 nucleotides are TGCGCCAGCAGCCAAGTCCCTCGGGAAAGCGGTAATTCACCCCTCCACTTT.

This chain links TRBV7-9 with TRBJ1-5, with a weak D call TRBD1 (5 bases). The length of the CDR3 is 17 residues. CDR1 is SEHNR, CDR2 FQNEAQ, per germline (reference sequence). Trimming took 1 base from V and 0 from J, leaving 13 bases between them. The CDR3 coding sequence is TGTGCCAGCAGCTTAGGCGGGGCGGCCTCTAGCAATCAGCCCCAGCATTTT. As protein: CASSLGGAASSNQPQHF.

This CDR3 reads CASSIVGGTGGIRNEQFF. CDR3 sequence (DNA): TGTGCCAGTAGTATAGTAGGAGGGACAGGGGGCATCCGGAATGAGCAGTTCTTC. The rearrangement joins TRBV19 to TRBJ2-1, with 12 bases that match TRBD1. Germline V lookup: CDR1 LNHDA, CDR2 SQIVND (reference sequence). This CDR3 spans 18 amino acids. The V and J ends lost 1 base and 7 bases, in that order; junction bases with no gene match: 11.

The table lists this clone with a count of one. V is TRBV29-1 and J is TRBJ2-7, with 7 nucleotides matching TRBD1. V dropped 3 bases and J dropped 0; count of bases not matched to a gene: 2. The CDR3 runs to 13 residues. CDR1 SQVTM and CDR2 ANQGSEA come from the germline V gene. CDR3 loop: CSVEDRSSYEQYF. In DNA, the CDR3 is TGCAGCGTTGAGGACAGGAGCTCCTACGAGCAGTACTTC.

V gene TRBV7-2 combines with J gene TRBJ2-5; the match to TRBD1 covers 12 bases. The germline V gene has CDR1 SGHTA and CDR2 FQGNSA. The CDR3 consists of 16 residues. J was trimmed by 4 bases and V by 5 bases; bases with no gene match: 8. CDR3 residues: CASSGSGTGGLETQYF. The CDR3 region has the DNA TGTGCCAGCAGCGGAAGTGGGACAGGGGGCCTAGAGACCCAGTACTTC. The full variable domain, completed using reference TRBV7-2 and TRBJ2-5, is GAGVSQSPSNKVTEKGKDVELRCDPISGHTALYWYRQSLGQGLEFLIYFQGNSAPDKSGLPSDRFSAERTGGSVSTLTIQRTQQEDSAVYLCASSGSGTGGLETQYFGPGTRLLVL.

The V gene is TRBV7-8, the J gene TRBJ1-2; TRBD1 aligns across 10 bases. The CDR3 has 16 amino acids. Germline assignment: CDR1 SGHVS and CDR2 FQNEAQ. V lost 1 base, J lost 4 bases, and 6 bases stayed unmatched. For the CDR3, the DNA is TGTGCCAGCAGCTTAGGGACAGGGGGGGGTCTCTATGGCTACACCTTC. It yields the protein CASSLGTGGGLYGYTF.

V usage is TRBV7-3 and J usage is TRBJ2-2; perhaps TRBD2 as D (5 bases). This CDR3 contains 14 residues. CDR1 is SGHTA and CDR2 is FQGTGA in the germline V gene. V lost 5 bases, J lost 6 bases, and 13 bases lay in between. Here the CDR3 DNA reads TGTGCCAGCAGCCCCAACGGGATCTCCGGGGAGCTGTTTTTT. Protein product: CASSPNGISGELFF. The whole variable domain, filled in from reference TRBV7-3 and TRBJ2-2, reads GAGVSQTPSNKVTEKGKYVELRCDPISGHTALYWYRQSLGQGPEFLIYFQGTGAADDSGLPNDRFFAVRPEGSVSTLKIQRTERGDSAVYLCASSPNGISGELFFGEGSRLTVL.

The CDR3 protein is CATREGGLPATNEKLFF. In nucleotides, the CDR3 is TGTGCCACCAGAGAAGGAGGACTACCCGCAACTAATGAAAAACTGTTTTTT. V gene TRBV15 combines with J gene TRBJ1-4; D uncertain. This CDR3 is 17 amino acids long. Trimming stripped 6 bases from V and 0 bases from J, with 17 bases between. Germline CDR1 reads LNHNV; CDR2 reads YYDKDF (reference sequence).

V usage is TRBV15 and J usage is TRBJ1-2; tentatively, D is TRBD1 (5 bases). Germline loops: CDR1 LNHNV, CDR2 YYDKDF (reference sequence). This CDR3 comprises 14 residues. V lost 0 bases and J 5 bases, leaving 10 bases between the germline ends. CDR3 DNA sequence: TGTGCCACCAGCAGAGACGGGGGAGGGTATGGCTACACCTTC. Translating it yields CATSRDGGGYGYTF. The variable domain in full, with the rest retrieved from reference TRBV15 and TRBJ1-2, is DAMVIQNPRYQVTQFGKPVTLSCSQTLNHNVMYWYQQKSSQAPKLLFHYYDKDFNNEADTPDNFQSRRPNTSFCFLDIRSPGLGDTAMYLCATSRDGGGYGYTFGSGTRLTVV.

This chain connects TRBV4-2 to TRBJ1-1; D might be TRBD1 (5 bases). CDR1 and CDR2 (germline): LGHNA, YNFKEQ. The CDR3 totals 15 residues. Trimming removed 0 bases at V and 0 bases at J, with 8 bases between. The CDR3 is CASSQEDTMNTEAFF. For the CDR3, the DNA is TGTGCCAGCAGCCAAGAGGACACCATGAACACTGAAGCTTTCTTT.

This rearrangement joins TRBV19 to TRBJ1-5; 7 bases match TRBD1. Per the germline V gene, CDR1 is LNHDA and CDR2 is SQIVND (reference sequence). The length of the CDR3 is 13 residues. V shed 6 bases, J shed 5 bases, and the junction held 4 bases outside the gene matches. CDR3 nucleotides: TGTGCCAGTAGAGGGCAGGGGGATCAGCCCCAGCATTTT. Its protein product is CASRGQGDQPQHF.

As DNA, the CDR3 is TGTGCCAGCAGTGCCCTTCGAGGGACTTCCGAAGAGACCCAGTACTTC. Its protein product is CASSALRGTSEETQYF. The rearrangement uses TRBV6-1 and TRBJ2-5, with D possibly TRBD2 on 6 matching bases. Trimming stripped 4 bases from V and 3 bases from J, with 18 bases between. This CDR3 contains 16 residues. Looked up from germline, CDR1 is MNHNS and CDR2 is SASEGT.

This clone was seen just once. This chain uses TRBV7-2 with TRBJ2-5; 11 bases are shared with TRBD2. V trimming: 5 bases; J trimming: 1 base; junction bases outside the gene matches: 9. CDR1 and CDR2 (germline): SGHTA, FQGNSA. The CDR3 is made up of 17 amino acids. The CDR3 loop is CASSLTGLAGIQETQYF. In nucleotides, the CDR3 is TGTGCCAGCAGCCTAACAGGACTAGCGGGCATCCAAGAGACCCAGTACTTC.

The V call is TRBV28, the J call TRBJ1-2, with 7 nucleotides matching TRBD1. V was clipped by 6 bases and J by 5 bases; unmatched bases: 3. CDR1 MDHEN and CDR2 SYDVKM come from the germline V gene. The CDR3 has 12 residues. The CDR3, as DNA: TGTGCCAGCAGGACAGGGAGGTATGGCTACACCTTC. Protein sequence: CASRTGRYGYTF.

This clone showed up many times. The V call is TRBV3-1 (or the pseudogene TRBV3-2), the J call TRBJ1-2; D is perhaps TRBD1 (5 bases). The CDR3 contains 14 residues. Germline CDR1 reads LGHDT; CDR2 reads YNNKEL (reference sequence). V shed 4 bases and J shed 4 bases, with 13 bases lying between them. The CDR3 DNA reads TGTGCCAGCAGCCCCTTTCAGGGTACCTATGGCTACACCTTC. Its translation is CASSPFQGTYGYTF.

This clone showed up just once. V usage is TRBV18 and J usage is TRBJ1-5; 7 bases align to TRBD1. The CDR3 is 13 residues long. In germline, CDR1 is KGHSH, CDR2 LQKENI. The J segment lost 6 bases and the V segment lost 5 bases, leaving 4 bases of the junction unmatched. CDR3 bases: TGTGCCAGCTCATTGGACAGGCCTCAGCCCCAGCATTTT. It translates to CASSLDRPQPQHF.